These 8 T cell receptor beta chains were all obtained from the same sample, sequenced in a study of blood T cell repertoires in COVID-19. Data came from immunoSEQ multiplex PCR; TCRdb stores just in-frame clones and leaves some out. The table has 15,000 to 20,000 clones, more than 75% seen once; the top ten hold less than 20%. Sequences were obtained from peripheral blood. The receptors originated from a human donor with active COVID-19. The donor label of this sample is uncertain.

The CDR3 reads CASSVTGGVYQPQHF. CDR3 bases: TGTGCCAGCAGCGTGACAGGGGGCGTCTATCAGCCCCAGCATTTT. V is TRBV5-8 and J is TRBJ1-5, with 10 bases fitting TRBD1. CDR1 and CDR2 from the germline V gene are SGHTS and YDEGEE. The CDR3 sequence is 15 residues long. J was trimmed by 5 bases and V by 4 bases; bases with no gene match: 6.

The genes are TRBV4-1 and TRBJ2-7, with TRBD2 matching 10 bases. The CDR3 is made up of 16 amino acids. From germline, CDR1 is MGHRA and CDR2 YSYEKL. Losses at the gene ends were 1 base for V and 2 bases for J; bases not matched to a gene: 5. DNA of the CDR3: TGCGCCAGCAGCCAAGTACTAGCGGGGTCTGCCTACGAGCAGTACTTC. Protein sequence: CASSQVLAGSAYEQYF.

J is TRBJ2-5 and V is TRBV5-4; the D is unclear. The CDR3 spans 15 residues. Germline V CDR1 and CDR2: SGHNT, YYREEE (reference sequence). Trimming stripped 2 bases from V and 4 bases from J, with 15 bases between. The CDR3 bases are TGTGCCAGCAGCTTCTCACTGGCTCCGGGAGAGACCCAGTACTTC. This gives the protein CASSFSLAPGETQYF.

This clone was seen only once. The chain joins TRBV6-2 or TRBV6-3 to TRBJ1-2, with D possibly being TRBD1 (5 bases). CDR3 length equals 17 residues. CDR1 MNHEY and CDR2 SVGEGT come from the germline V gene. Trimming shortened V by 0 bases and J by 4 bases, and 18 bases separated the two germline ends. The CDR3 sequence is CASSYSTLTRGSYGYTF. The CDR3 DNA follows: TGTGCCAGCAGTTACTCGACTCTCACACGGGGGTCCTATGGCTACACCTTC.

The rearrangement links TRBV19 to TRBJ2-2, with D perhaps TRBD1 (5 bases). The CDR3 sequence is 14 residues long. Germline CDR1 LNHDA, CDR2 SQIVND (reference sequence). V lost 6 bases and J lost 6, with 14 bases in between. The CDR3 DNA sequence: TGTGCCAGTAGCCCGGACATTTTTCCCGGGGAGCTGTTTTTT. The encoded protein is CASSPDIFPGELFF.

The rearrangement uses TRBV18 and TRBJ1-2; 10 nucleotides agree with TRBD1. The CDR3 runs to 17 residues. V was pared by 3 bases and J by 4 bases, with 11 bases of the junction left unmatched. Per germline, CDR1 KGHSH and CDR2 LQKENI. In DNA form, the CDR3 reads TGTGCCAGCTCACCTATTTATGGACAGGGGGAAGGCTATGGCTACACCTTC. Amino acids: CASSPIYGQGEGYGYTF.

The V gene is TRBV7-9, the J gene TRBJ2-2, with D maybe TRBD1 (5 bases). V lost 4 bases to trimming and J lost 2 bases, with 11 bases between them. This CDR3 has 15 amino acids. Per the germline V gene, CDR1 is SEHNR and CDR2 is FQNEAQ (reference sequence). CDR3 region: CASSYRPINTGELFF. CDR3 DNA: TGTGCCAGCAGCTACAGGCCGATAAACACCGGGGAGCTGTTTTTT.

This chain joins TRBV6-6 and TRBJ1-1; the match to TRBD1 covers 9 bases. Germline CDR1 is MNHNY and CDR2 is SVGAGI (reference sequence). The CDR3 length is 14 residues. J gave up 4 bases and V 5 bases, and 5 bases lay outside the gene matches. As DNA, the CDR3 is TGTGCCAGCAGTAAGGGACAGGGAGGCACTGAAGCTTTCTTT. Its translation is CASSKGQGGTEAFF.